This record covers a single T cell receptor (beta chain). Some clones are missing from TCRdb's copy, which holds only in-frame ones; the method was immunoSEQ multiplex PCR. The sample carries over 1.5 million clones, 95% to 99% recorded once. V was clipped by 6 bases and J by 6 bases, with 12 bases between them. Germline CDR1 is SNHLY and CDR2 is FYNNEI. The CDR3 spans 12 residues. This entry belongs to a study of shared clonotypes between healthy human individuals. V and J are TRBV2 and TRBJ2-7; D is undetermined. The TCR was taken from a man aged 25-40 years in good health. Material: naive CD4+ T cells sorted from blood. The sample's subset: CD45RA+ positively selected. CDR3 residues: CASRAARGEQYF. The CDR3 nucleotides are TGTGCCAGCAGGGCCGCTCGTGGCGAGCAGTACTTC.